This TCR beta chain was retrieved from a study of blood T cells in healthy people across ages. Combining a sample-barcoded 5' primer with a J-beta primer mix, a second PCR ran for 7 to 11 cycles. TCRdb processed the 5' RACE reads anew with MiXCR; each CDR3 protein has one entry. The sample comprises hundreds of thousands of distinct CDR3 sequences, roughly 60% of which are singletons, and 25% to 30% rests with the top ten. This clonotype was picked up a small number of times. The CDR3 runs 14 residues. CDR1 is SNHLY and CDR2 is FYNNEI in the germline V gene. The sequenced sample was blood. The chain couples TRBV2 to TRBJ2-4; no definite D call. The tail of the sequence fits TRBJ2-5 better, so the J call may be wrong. This TCR was recovered from a man aged 25-40 years in good health. The CDR3 coding sequence is TGTGCCAGCAGCGCCTCTAGGGTAGGGGAGACCCAGTACTTC. Encoded protein: CASSASRVGETQYF.